What follows is one T cell receptor (beta chain) and its context. What it recognizes is unknown. CDR3 length equals 12 residues. With 5 bases removed from V and 10 bases from J, the gap between germline ends came to 12 bases. The data originate from a study of T cell responses to AZD1222 COVID-19 vaccine. Clones were read by immunoSEQ multiplex PCR, and TCRdb kept only the in-frame ones, dropping some. Of 95,000 to 100,000 clones in the sample, roughly 80% were seen once. Whole-study findings and limits: Females made up more of the donors, who were largely white British, and clonal diversity may have come out too low. Following two doses of AZD1222, Spike-specific TCR breadth and depth rose.

Sequences were derived from peripheral blood, sampled 28 days after the second AZD1222 dose. The sequence was collected from an adult who received the AZD1222 COVID-19 vaccine. This rearrangement joins TRBV12-3 or TRBV12-4 to TRBJ2-1, with D tentatively TRBD2 (5 bases). The CDR3 bases are TGTGCCAGCAGTCGCATAGCGCGAGAGCAGTTCTTC. It is translated as CASSRIAREQFF.